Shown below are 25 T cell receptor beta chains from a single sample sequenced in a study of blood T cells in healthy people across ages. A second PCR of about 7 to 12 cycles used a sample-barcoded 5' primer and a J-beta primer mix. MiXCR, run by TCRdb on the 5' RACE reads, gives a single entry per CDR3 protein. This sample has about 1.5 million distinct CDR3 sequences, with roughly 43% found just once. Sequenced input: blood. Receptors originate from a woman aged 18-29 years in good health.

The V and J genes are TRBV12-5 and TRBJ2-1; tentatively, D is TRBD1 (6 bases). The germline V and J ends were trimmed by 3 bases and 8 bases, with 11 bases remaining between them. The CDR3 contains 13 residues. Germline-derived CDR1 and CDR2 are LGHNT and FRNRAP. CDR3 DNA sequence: TGTGCTAGTGGTTTAACAGGGCGTTATGAGCAGTTCTTC. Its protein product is CASGLTGRYEQFF.

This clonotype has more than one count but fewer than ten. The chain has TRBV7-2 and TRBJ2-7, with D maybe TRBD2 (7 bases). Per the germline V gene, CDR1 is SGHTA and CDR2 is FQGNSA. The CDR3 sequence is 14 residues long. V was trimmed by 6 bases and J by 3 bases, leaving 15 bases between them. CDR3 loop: CASRGGTTFYEQYF. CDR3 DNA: TGTGCCAGCAGGGGAGGGACAACCTTCTACGAGCAGTACTTC.

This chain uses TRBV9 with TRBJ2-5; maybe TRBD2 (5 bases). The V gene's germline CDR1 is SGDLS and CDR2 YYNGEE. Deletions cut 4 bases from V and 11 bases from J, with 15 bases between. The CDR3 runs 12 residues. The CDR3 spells CASSSGPREQYF. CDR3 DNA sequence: TGTGCCAGCAGCTCCGGGCCTAGGGAGCAGTACTTC.

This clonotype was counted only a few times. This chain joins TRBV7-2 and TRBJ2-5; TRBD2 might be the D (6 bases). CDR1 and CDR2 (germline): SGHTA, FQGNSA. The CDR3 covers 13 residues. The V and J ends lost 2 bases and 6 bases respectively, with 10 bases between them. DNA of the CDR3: TGTGCCAGCAGCTTAAACGGGAGAAAGACCCAGTACTTC. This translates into CASSLNGRKTQYF.

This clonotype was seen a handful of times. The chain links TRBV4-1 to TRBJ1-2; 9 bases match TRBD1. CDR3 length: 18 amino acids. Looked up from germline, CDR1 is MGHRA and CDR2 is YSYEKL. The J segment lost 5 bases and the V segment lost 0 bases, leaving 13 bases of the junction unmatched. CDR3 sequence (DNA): TGCGCCAGCAGCCAAGACGAGACCTACAGGGGGCTACGGTATGGCTACACCTTC. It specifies CASSQDETYRGLRYGYTF.

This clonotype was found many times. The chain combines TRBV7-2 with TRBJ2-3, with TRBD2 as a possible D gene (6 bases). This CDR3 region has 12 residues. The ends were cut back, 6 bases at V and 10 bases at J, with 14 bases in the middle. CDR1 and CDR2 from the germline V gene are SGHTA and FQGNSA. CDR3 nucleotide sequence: TGTGCCAGCAGAAAGACCGGGGGAGCGCAGTATTTT. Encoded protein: CASRKTGGAQYF.

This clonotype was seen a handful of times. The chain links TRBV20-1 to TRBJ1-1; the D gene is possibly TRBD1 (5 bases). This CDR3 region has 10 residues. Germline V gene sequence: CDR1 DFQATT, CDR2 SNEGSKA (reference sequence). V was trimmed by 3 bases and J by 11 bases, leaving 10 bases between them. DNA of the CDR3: TGCAGTGCTAGGGGGACTCTGGCTTTCTTT. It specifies CSARGTLAFF.

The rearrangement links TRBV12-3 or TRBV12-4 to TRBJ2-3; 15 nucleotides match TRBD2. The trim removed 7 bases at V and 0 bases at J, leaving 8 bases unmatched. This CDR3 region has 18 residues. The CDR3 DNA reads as TGTGCCAGCACTCCCCGGGGACTAGCGGGGGGAAGCACAGATACGCAGTATTTT. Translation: CASTPRGLAGGSTDTQYF.

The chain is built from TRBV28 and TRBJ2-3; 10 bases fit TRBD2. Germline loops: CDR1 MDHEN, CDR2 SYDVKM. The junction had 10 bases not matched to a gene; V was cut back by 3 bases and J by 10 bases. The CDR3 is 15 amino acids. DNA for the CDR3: TGTGCCAGCAGTTTCAGGCTAGCGGGAGCTGTTGCGCAGTATTTT. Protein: CASSFRLAGAVAQYF.

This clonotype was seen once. CDR3 amino acids: CASSLTPGAPPDTQYF. The CDR3 nucleotides are TGTGCCAGCAGTCTCACTCCAGGGGCCCCCCCAGATACGCAGTATTTT. This rearrangement joins TRBV7-3 to TRBJ2-3; weak D call: TRBD1 (6 bases). Per the germline V gene, CDR1 is SGHTA and CDR2 is FQGTGA. The CDR3 has 16 residues. Trimming cost V 6 bases and J 4 bases, with 20 bases left between them.

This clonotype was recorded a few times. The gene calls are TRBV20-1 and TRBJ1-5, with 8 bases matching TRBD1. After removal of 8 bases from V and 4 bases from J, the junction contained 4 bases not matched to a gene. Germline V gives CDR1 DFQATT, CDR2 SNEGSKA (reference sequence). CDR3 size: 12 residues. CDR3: CSLTGENQPQHF. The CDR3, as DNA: TGCAGTTTGACAGGGGAAAATCAGCCCCAGCATTTT.

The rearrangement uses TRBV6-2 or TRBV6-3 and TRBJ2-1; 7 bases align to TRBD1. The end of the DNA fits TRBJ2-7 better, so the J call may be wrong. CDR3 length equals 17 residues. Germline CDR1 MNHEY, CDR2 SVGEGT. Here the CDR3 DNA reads TGTGCCAGCAGTTTTTCAACAGGGGAATGGGTGATCAATGAGCAGTACTTC. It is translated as CASSFSTGEWVINEQYF.

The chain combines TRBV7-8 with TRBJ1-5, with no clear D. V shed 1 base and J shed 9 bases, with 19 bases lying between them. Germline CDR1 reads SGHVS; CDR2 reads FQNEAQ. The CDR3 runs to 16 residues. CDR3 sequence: CASSLGTTGSLGPQHF. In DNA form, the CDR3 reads TGTGCCAGCAGCTTAGGAACGACGGGGTCCTTAGGGCCCCAGCATTTT.

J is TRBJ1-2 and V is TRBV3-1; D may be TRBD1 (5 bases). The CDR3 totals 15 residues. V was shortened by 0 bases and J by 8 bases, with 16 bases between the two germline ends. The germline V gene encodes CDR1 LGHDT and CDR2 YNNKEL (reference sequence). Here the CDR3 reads CASSQDWGNRRGYTF. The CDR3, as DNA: TGTGCCAGCAGCCAAGATTGGGGGAATAGGAGGGGCTACACCTTC.

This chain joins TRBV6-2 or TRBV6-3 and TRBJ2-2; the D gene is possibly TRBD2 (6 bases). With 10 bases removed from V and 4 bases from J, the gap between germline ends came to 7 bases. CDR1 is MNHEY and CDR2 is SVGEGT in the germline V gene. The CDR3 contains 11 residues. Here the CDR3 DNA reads TGTGCCACGGGAGTCACCGGGGAGCTGTTTTTT. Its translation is CATGVTGELFF.

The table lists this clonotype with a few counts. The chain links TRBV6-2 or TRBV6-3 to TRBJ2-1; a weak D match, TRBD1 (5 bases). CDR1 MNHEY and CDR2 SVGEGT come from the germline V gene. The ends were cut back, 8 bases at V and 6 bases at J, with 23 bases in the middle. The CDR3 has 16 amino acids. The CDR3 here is CASSYEVLKGVNEQFF. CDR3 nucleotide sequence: TGTGCCAGCTCATATGAGGTTCTCAAAGGGGTCAATGAGCAGTTCTTC.

In DNA, the CDR3 is TGTGCCAGCGGAAAGGACAGGGAGTACTACGAGCAGTACTTC. Amino acids: CASGKDREYYEQYF. The gene calls are TRBV6-1 and TRBJ2-7; TRBD1 matches at 8 bases. Germline-derived CDR1 and CDR2 are MNHNS and SASEGT. V shed 8 bases and J 3 bases; nucleotides not matched to a gene: 9. This CDR3 spans 14 amino acids.

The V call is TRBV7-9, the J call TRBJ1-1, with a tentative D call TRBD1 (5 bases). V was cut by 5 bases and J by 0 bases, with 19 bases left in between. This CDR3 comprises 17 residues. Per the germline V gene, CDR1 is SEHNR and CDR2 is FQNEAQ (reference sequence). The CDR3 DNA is TGTGCCAGCAGCCCAGCGCTCGGGGGAACGGTGAACACTGAAGCTTTCTTT. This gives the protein CASSPALGGTVNTEAFF.

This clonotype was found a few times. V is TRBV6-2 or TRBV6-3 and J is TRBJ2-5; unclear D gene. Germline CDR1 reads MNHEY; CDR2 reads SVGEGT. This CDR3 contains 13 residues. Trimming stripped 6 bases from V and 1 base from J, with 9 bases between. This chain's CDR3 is CASSPDGQETQYF. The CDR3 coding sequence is TGTGCCAGCAGCCCGGACGGCCAAGAGACCCAGTACTTC.

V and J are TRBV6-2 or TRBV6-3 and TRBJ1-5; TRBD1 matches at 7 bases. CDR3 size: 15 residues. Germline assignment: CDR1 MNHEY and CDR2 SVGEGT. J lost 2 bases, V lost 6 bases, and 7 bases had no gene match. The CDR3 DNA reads TGTGCCAGCAGGGCAGGGGGAGCGGGCAATCAGCCCCAGCATTTT. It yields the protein CASRAGGAGNQPQHF.

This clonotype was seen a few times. The CDR3 DNA is TGCAGCGTCCGGGAAGGTGGAAATCAGCCCCAGCATTTT. Its translation: CSVREGGNQPQHF. V is TRBV29-1 and J is TRBJ1-5; D not certain. This CDR3 spans 13 amino acids. Per germline, CDR1 SQVTM and CDR2 ANQGSEA. V lost 6 bases to trimming and J lost 4 bases, with 13 bases between them.

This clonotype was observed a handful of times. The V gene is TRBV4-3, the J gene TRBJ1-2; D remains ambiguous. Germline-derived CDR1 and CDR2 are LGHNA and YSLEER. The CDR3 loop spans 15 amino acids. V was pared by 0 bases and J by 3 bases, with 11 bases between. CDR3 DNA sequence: TGCGCCAGCAGCCAAGATCAGGACTGGGACTATGGCTACACCTTC. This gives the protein CASSQDQDWDYGYTF.

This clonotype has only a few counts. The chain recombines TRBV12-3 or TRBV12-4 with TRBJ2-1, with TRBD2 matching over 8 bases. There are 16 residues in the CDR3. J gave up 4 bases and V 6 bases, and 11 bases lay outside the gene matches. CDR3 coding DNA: TGTGCCAGCAGCCTTTCCGGGACTAGATTATACAATGAGCAGTTCTTC. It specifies CASSLSGTRLYNEQFF.

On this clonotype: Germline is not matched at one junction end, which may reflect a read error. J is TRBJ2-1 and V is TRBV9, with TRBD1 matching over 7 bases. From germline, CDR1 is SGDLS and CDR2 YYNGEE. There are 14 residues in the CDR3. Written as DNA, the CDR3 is TGTGCCAGCAGCGACGGGACAGTCTACGATGAGCAGTTCTTC. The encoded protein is CASSDGTVYDEQFF.

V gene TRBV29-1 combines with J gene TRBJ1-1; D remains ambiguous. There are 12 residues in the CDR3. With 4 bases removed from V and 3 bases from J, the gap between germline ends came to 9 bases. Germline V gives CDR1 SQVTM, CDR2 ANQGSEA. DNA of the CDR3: TGCAGCGTTGTCCGGGCATACACTGAAGCTTTCTTT. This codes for CSVVRAYTEAFF.